The 22 T cell receptor beta chains presented below share a single source sample, sequenced in a study of CD8 T cells in Susac syndrome. Reverse transcription of 0.5 to 1 ug RNA was performed with random hexamers. Each CDR3 protein is one row after TCRdb ran MiXCR on the immunoSEQ multiplex PCR reads. Among more than 85,000 distinct CDR3 sequences, less than 97% were seen once, and the ten largest hold more than 0.095%. The sequenced sample consisted of CD4+ T cells from PBMCs. These receptors all stem from a human donor in good health.

The chain uses TRBV7-2 and TRBJ1-5; D might be TRBD1 (5 bases). This CDR3 contains 16 residues. Germline V lookup: CDR1 SGHTA, CDR2 FQGNSA. V lost 0 bases and J 2 bases, leaving 11 bases between the germline ends. The CDR3: CASSLAMGGGNQPQHF. DNA for the CDR3: TGTGCCAGCAGCTTAGCGATGGGGGGTGGCAATCAGCCCCAGCATTTT.

The rearrangement joins TRBV6-5 to TRBJ2-5; 7 bases agree with TRBD1. This CDR3 is built from 13 residues. Trimming removed 10 bases from V and 5 bases from J; junction bases left unmatched: 10. Germline V gives CDR1 MNHEY, CDR2 SVGAGI. DNA of the CDR3: TGTGCCACCCAGCGAGGGGGCCCGGAGACCCAGTACTTC. Its translation: CATQRGGPETQYF.

The J gene is TRBJ2-1, the V gene TRBV29-1, with 7 bases fitting TRBD2. CDR3 length: 14 amino acids. The V segment lost 4 bases and the J segment 9 bases; nucleotides outside the gene matches: 12. Per the germline V gene, CDR1 is SQVTM and CDR2 is ANQGSEA. Written as DNA, the CDR3 is TGCAGCGTTGGCTGGGGGGGTGGAACAAGTGAGCAGTTCTTC. Encoded protein: CSVGWGGGTSEQFF.

The chain uses TRBV12-3 or TRBV12-4 and TRBJ2-4, with TRBD1 matching over 8 bases. The CDR3 covers 14 residues. V lost 6 bases, J lost 8 bases, and 9 bases stayed unmatched. CDR3 nucleotide sequence: TGTGCCAGCAGCTCACAGGGGGTCGGAGACATTCAGTACTTC. It codes for CASSSQGVGDIQYF.

This clonotype came up a few times. The genes are TRBV6-6 and TRBJ1-5; possible D gene TRBD1, 5 bases. The CDR3 sequence is 13 residues long. In germline, CDR1 is MNHNY, CDR2 SVGAGI (reference sequence). Trimming removed 5 bases from V and 0 bases from J, with 5 bases in between. CDR3 region: CASSQGSNQPQHF. The CDR3 nucleotides are TGTGCCAGCAGTCAGGGTAGCAATCAGCCCCAGCATTTT.

The CDR3 sequence: CAWSKGTASTYEQYF. DNA for the CDR3: TGTGCCTGGAGTAAGGGAACAGCATCTACCTACGAGCAGTACTTC. This sequence joins TRBV30 and TRBJ2-7; D is unresolved. V shed 2 bases and J shed 2 bases, with 16 bases lying between them. Germline V lookup: CDR1 GTSNPN, CDR2 SVGIG (reference sequence). The CDR3 length is 15 residues.

The chain joins TRBV19 to TRBJ2-7; 9 nucleotides match TRBD1. Per the germline V gene, CDR1 is LNHDA and CDR2 is SQIVND (reference sequence). J lost 0 bases, V lost 4 bases, and 13 bases had no gene match. The CDR3 covers 18 residues. The CDR3 DNA reads as TGTGCCAGTAGTACCGGGACAGGGTTCGGGAGTCTCTCCTACGAGCAGTACTTC. This sequence encodes CASSTGTGFGSLSYEQYF.

The chain combines TRBV7-2 with TRBJ1-5; 8 bases map to TRBD1. From germline, CDR1 is SGHTA and CDR2 FQGNSA. The CDR3 runs 15 residues. V trimming: 3 bases; J trimming: 7 bases; junction bases outside the gene matches: 8. As DNA, the CDR3 is TGTGCCAGCAGCTTGAGGACAGGGAGAGGCCAGCCCCAGCATTTT. It yields the protein CASSLRTGRGQPQHF.

The CDR3: CASRQGDTQYF. CDR3 DNA: TGTGCCAGCAGACAGGGTGATACGCAGTATTTT. The chain carries TRBV6-6 and TRBJ2-3, with D maybe TRBD1 (6 bases). The V end was cut by 6 bases, the J end by 6 bases, with 7 bases between. Germline V gene data show CDR1 as MNHNY and CDR2 as SVGAGI (reference sequence). This CDR3 contains 11 residues.

The rearrangement links TRBV7-9 to TRBJ2-1, with D tentatively TRBD1 (6 bases). The CDR3 loop spans 18 amino acids. V was cut by 0 bases and J by 9 bases, with 24 bases left in between. CDR1 and CDR2 (germline): SEHNR, FQNEAQ (reference sequence). The CDR3 DNA follows: TGTGCCAGCAGCTTAGCTGAGGGCTACGTGGGATGGGGGCTTGAGCAGTTCTTC. Its protein is CASSLAEGYVGWGLEQFF.

The chain employs TRBV4-1 and TRBJ1-1; D ambiguous. Germline loops: CDR1 MGHRA, CDR2 YSYEKL. V was cut by 2 bases and J by 0 bases, with 7 bases left in between. The CDR3 extends over 14 amino acids. The CDR3 is CASSQPLLNTEAFF. CDR3 sequence (DNA): TGCGCCAGCAGCCAACCCCTGTTGAACACTGAAGCTTTCTTT.

V usage is TRBV27 and J usage is TRBJ2-1; 7 positions agree with TRBD1. CDR1 MNHEY and CDR2 SMNVEV come from the germline V gene (reference sequence). The junction had 15 bases not matched to a gene; V was cut back by 7 bases and J by 0 bases. The length of the CDR3 is 18 residues. CDR3 nucleotides: TGTGCCAGCACCTTGTTCGCCGGACAGGAAGGCTCCTACAATGAGCAGTTCTTC. This gives the protein CASTLFAGQEGSYNEQFF.

This chain uses TRBV12-3 or TRBV12-4 with TRBJ1-5; D might be TRBD1 (5 bases). V lost 6 bases and J 7 bases, leaving 10 bases between the germline ends. The CDR3 has 12 amino acids. This CDR3 reads CASRDKGQPQHF. Here the CDR3 DNA reads TGTGCCAGCAGGGACAAAGGGCAGCCCCAGCATTTT.

The rearrangement links TRBV7-2 to TRBJ1-4; the match to TRBD1 covers 9 bases. V shed 4 bases, J shed 7 bases, and the junction held 7 bases outside the gene matches. Germline CDR1 SGHTA, CDR2 FQGNSA. The CDR3 contains 15 residues. The CDR3 region is CASSSIGTGSEKLFF. In nucleotides, the CDR3 is TGTGCCAGCAGCTCGATCGGGACAGGGAGTGAAAAACTGTTTTTT.

This chain uses TRBV6-6 with TRBJ1-2; D gene ambiguous. The CDR3 covers 13 residues. The V and J ends lost 3 bases and 6 bases respectively, with 11 bases between them. CDR1 and CDR2 from the germline V gene are MNHNY and SVGAGI (reference sequence). The CDR3 nucleotides read TGTGCCAGCAGTTATGAGGGAGTGGATGGCTACACCTTC. It encodes CASSYEGVDGYTF.

The gene calls are TRBV12-3 or TRBV12-4 and TRBJ2-7; 10 bases fit TRBD1. This CDR3 comprises 15 residues. Trimming removed 1 base from V and 5 bases from J; junction bases left unmatched: 5. In nucleotides, the CDR3 is TGTGCCAGCAGTTTAGAGGACAGGGGGAGCCACGAGCAGTACTTC. Protein sequence: CASSLEDRGSHEQYF.

V gene TRBV25-1 combines with J gene TRBJ1-3; tentatively, D is TRBD1 (6 bases). CDR3 length: 14 amino acids. Trimming left V 6 bases short and J 0 bases short, with 9 bases between. From germline, CDR1 is MGHDK and CDR2 SYGVNS. The CDR3 DNA is TGTGCCAGCAGCCAGGGGAGCTCTGGAAACACCATATATTTT. It translates to CASSQGSSGNTIYF.

The rearrangement links TRBV3-1 to TRBJ2-3; 8 bases agree with TRBD2. CDR1 LGHDT and CDR2 YNNKEL come from the germline V gene (reference sequence). The CDR3 sequence is 16 residues long. Trimming cost V 4 bases and J 3 bases; bases outside gene matches: 9. CDR3 sequence (DNA): TGTGCCAGCAGCCTAGAGTCGGGACTAGGGACAGATACGCAGTATTTT. Its translation is CASSLESGLGTDTQYF.

The chain uses TRBV27 and TRBJ2-1; no reliable D call. Per the germline V gene, CDR1 is MNHEY and CDR2 is SMNVEV (reference sequence). The germline V and J ends were trimmed by 6 bases and 0 bases, with 12 bases remaining between them. This CDR3 has 15 amino acids. The CDR3 loop is CASRRLSGSYNEQFF. CDR3 DNA: TGTGCCAGCAGACGGCTGTCCGGCTCCTACAATGAGCAGTTCTTC.

This chain uses TRBV5-6 with TRBJ1-5; no definite D call. Trimming shortened V by 4 bases and J by 5 bases, and 22 bases separated the two germline ends. This CDR3 comprises 17 residues. Germline assignment: CDR1 SGHDT and CDR2 YYEEEE. The CDR3 reads CASSPSHLGITHQPQHF. The CDR3 nucleotides read TGTGCCAGCAGCCCCAGTCACCTCGGGATAACTCATCAGCCCCAGCATTTT.

The rearrangement uses TRBV12-5 and TRBJ1-1; no firm D call. Germline CDR1 and CDR2: LGHNT and FRNRAP. The ends were cut back, 3 bases at V and 2 bases at J, with 7 bases in the middle. This CDR3 spans 13 amino acids. CDR3 sequence (DNA): TGTGCTAGTGGTTTATGGGGTAACACTGAAGCTTTCTTT. This translates into CASGLWGNTEAFF.

J is TRBJ1-5 and V is TRBV28, with 7 bases that match TRBD1. The CDR3 has 14 amino acids. Germline V gene data show CDR1 as MDHEN and CDR2 as SYDVKM. V trimming: 3 bases; J trimming: 7 bases; junction bases outside the gene matches: 6. The CDR3 DNA follows: TGTGCCAGCAGTTTGGTAACAGGGGCCCAGCCCCAGCATTTT. This sequence encodes CASSLVTGAQPQHF.